This T cell receptor (beta chain) came from a study of neurological immune-mediated disorders. Study results and caveats: It was the repertoires of 18 of 34 multiple sclerosis patients that phylogenetic grouping placed in one related-CDR3 cluster, which is a possible signature.

The cDNA was generated through 5'RACE incorporating 10-nucleotide random UMIs. TCRdb reanalysed the 5' RACE reads using MiXCR and keeps one entry per CDR3 protein. There are about 81,000 distinct CDR3 sequences in the sample; 4.3% occur only once, and 5.7% lies in the top ten. This CDR3 spans 15 amino acids. V lost 6 bases and J lost 7; bases outside the gene matches: 6. The germline CDR1 and CDR2 sequences are KGHSH and LQKENI. Regarding this clonotype: Antigen: not known.

Time point indicated: longitudinal time-point 3. 2 million PBMCs stored at -80 C were the source of the unsorted libraries. Sequencing was done on a sample of PBMCs. The V call is TRBV18, the J call TRBJ2-1, with 13 bases aligning to TRBD2. The sequence was collected from a woman aged 55-70 years with multiple sclerosis. CDR3 sequence: CASSPGLAGNNEQFF. The DNA for the CDR3 is TGTGCCAGCTCCCCGGGACTAGCGGGGAATAATGAGCAGTTCTTC.